This T cell receptor (beta chain) was observed in a study of cytomegalovirus exposure and HLA in healthy donors. There are 15 residues in the CDR3. Trimming took 5 bases from V and 0 from J, leaving 13 bases between them. Germline V lookup: CDR1 KGHSH, CDR2 LQKENI. This clone appeared a single time. The PCR had 60 Vbeta and 13 Jbeta primers. Sequencing was performed with immunoSEQ multiplex PCR; in TCRdb, only in-frame clones are kept and a portion is missing. The repertoire consists of approximately 160,000 clones, with around 85% occurring once and the leading ten covering roughly 1.9%. The J gene is TRBJ1-1, the V gene TRBV18; D uncertain. This TCR derives from a human donor in good health. Input material: PBMCs. CDR3 DNA: TGTGCCAGCTCAATGGGAGTTCTAATGAACACTGAAGCTTTCTTT. Its translation is CASSMGVLMNTEAFF. The variable domain in full, with the rest retrieved from reference TRBV18 and TRBJ1-1, is NAGVMQNPRHLVRRRGQEARLRCSPMKGHSHVYWYRQLPEEGLKFMVYLQKENIIDESGMPKERFSAEFPKEGPSILRIQQVVRGDSAAYFCASSMGVLMNTEAFFGQGTRLTVV.